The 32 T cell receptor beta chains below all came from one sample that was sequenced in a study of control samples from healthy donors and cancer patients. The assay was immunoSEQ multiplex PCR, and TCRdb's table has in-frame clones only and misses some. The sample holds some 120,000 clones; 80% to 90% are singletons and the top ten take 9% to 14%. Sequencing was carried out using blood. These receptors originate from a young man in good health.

CDR3 DNA: TGTGCCAGCAGCCAAGGGGGCATCACGGGGACCCAGTACTTC. Amino acid sequence: CASSQGGITGTQYF. The V call is TRBV3-1 (or the pseudogene TRBV3-2), the J call TRBJ2-5; D is perhaps TRBD1 (5 bases). The germline V and J ends were trimmed by 1 base and 7 bases, with 13 bases remaining between them. Germline CDR1 LGHDT, CDR2 YNNKEL (reference sequence). The CDR3 extends over 14 amino acids.

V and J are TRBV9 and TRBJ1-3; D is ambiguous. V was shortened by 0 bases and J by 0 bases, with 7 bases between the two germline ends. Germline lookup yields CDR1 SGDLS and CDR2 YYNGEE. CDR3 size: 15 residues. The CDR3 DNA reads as TGTGCCAGCAGCGTAGACTCTTCCTCTGGAAACACCATATATTTT. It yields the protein CASSVDSSSGNTIYF.

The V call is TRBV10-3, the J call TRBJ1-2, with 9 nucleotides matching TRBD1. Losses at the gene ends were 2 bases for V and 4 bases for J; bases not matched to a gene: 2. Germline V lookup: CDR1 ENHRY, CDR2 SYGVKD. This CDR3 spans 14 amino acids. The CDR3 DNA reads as TGTGCCATCAGTGAGGGGACAGGGTTCTATGGCTACACCTTC. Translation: CAISEGTGFYGYTF.

The CDR3 loop is CASSVEGPTDTQYF. CDR3 coding DNA: TGTGCCAGCAGCGTAGAGGGACCCACAGATACGCAGTATTTT. The chain combines TRBV9 with TRBJ2-3; D assignment may be TRBD1 or TRBD2 (5 bases each). V lost 0 bases and J lost 2, with 7 bases in between. The germline V gene has CDR1 SGDLS and CDR2 YYNGEE. This CDR3 spans 14 amino acids.

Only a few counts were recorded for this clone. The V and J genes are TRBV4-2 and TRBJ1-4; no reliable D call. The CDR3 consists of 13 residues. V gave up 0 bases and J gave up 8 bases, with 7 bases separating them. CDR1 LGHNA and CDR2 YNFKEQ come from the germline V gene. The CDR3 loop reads CASSQEVPEKLFF. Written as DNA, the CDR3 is TGTGCCAGCAGCCAAGAAGTCCCAGAAAAACTGTTTTTT.

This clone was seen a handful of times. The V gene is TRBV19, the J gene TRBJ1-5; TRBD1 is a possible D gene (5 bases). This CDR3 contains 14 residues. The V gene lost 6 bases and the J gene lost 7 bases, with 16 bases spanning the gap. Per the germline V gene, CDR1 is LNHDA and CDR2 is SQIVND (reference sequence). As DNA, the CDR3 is TGTGCCAGTAGGAAGGACACCGCAGGCCAGCCCCAGCATTTT. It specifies CASRKDTAGQPQHF.

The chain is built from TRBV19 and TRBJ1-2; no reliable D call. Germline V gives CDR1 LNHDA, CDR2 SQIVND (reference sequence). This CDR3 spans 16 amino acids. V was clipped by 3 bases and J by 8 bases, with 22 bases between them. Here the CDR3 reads CASSMPHEGPLIGYTF. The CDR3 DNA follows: TGTGCCAGTAGTATGCCCCACGAAGGACCTCTTATAGGCTACACCTTC.

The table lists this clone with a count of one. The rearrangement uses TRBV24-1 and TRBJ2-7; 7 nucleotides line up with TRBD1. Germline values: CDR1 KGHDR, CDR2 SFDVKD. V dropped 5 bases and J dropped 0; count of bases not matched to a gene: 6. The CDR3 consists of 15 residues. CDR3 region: CATSASGTASYEQYF. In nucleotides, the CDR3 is TGTGCCACCAGTGCCTCCGGGACAGCCTCCTACGAGCAGTACTTC.

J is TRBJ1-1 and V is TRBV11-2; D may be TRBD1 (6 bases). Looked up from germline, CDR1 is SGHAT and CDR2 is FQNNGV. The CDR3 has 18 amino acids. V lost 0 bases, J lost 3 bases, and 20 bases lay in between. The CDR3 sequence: CASSLEFRGSTGYTEAFF. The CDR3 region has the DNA TGTGCCAGCAGCTTAGAATTCAGGGGCTCAACGGGGTACACTGAAGCTTTCTTT. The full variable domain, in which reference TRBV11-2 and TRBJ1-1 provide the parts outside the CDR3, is EAGVAQSPRYKIIEKRQSVAFWCNPISGHATLYWYQQILGQGPKLLIQFQNNGVVDDSQLPKDRFSAERLKGVDSTLKIQPAKLEDSAVYLCASSLEFRGSTGYTEAFFGQGTRLTVV.

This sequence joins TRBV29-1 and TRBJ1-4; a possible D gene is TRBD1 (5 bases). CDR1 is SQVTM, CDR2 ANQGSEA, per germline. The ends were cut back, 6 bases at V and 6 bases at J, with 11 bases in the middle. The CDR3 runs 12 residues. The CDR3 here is CSVRQTDEKLFF. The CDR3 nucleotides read TGCAGCGTGCGACAGACCGATGAAAAACTGTTTTTT.

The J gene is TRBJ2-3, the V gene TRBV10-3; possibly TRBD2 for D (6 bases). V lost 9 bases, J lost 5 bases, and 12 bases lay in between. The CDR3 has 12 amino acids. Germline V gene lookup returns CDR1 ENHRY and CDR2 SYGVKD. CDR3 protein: CAIGTAQDTQYF. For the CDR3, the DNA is TGTGCCATAGGGACTGCACAAGATACGCAGTATTTT.

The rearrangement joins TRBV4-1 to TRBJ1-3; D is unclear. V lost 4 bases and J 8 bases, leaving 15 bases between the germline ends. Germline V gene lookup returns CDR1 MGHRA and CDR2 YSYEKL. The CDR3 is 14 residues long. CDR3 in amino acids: CASSLYKEGDTIYF. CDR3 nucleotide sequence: TGCGCCAGCAGCCTATACAAGGAGGGAGACACCATATATTTT.

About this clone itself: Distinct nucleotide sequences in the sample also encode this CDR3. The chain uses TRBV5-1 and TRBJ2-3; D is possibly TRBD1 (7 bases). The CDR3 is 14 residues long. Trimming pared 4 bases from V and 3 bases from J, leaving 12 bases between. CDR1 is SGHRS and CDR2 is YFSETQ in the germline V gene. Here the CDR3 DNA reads TGCGCCAGCAGCCTATCAGGGGGGACAGATACGCAGTATTTT. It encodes CASSLSGGTDTQYF.

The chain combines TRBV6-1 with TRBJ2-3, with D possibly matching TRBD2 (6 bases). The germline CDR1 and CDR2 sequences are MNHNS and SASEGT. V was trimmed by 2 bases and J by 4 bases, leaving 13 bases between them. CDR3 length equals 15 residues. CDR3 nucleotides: TGTGCCAGCAGTGAAACGCGGGGTGTCTCAGATACGCAGTATTTT. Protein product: CASSETRGVSDTQYF.

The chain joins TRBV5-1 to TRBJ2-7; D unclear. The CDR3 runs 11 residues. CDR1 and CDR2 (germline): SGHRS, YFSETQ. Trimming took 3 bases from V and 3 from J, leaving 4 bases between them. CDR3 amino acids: CASSSDYEQYF. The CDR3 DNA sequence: TGCGCCAGCAGCTCGGACTACGAGCAGTACTTC.

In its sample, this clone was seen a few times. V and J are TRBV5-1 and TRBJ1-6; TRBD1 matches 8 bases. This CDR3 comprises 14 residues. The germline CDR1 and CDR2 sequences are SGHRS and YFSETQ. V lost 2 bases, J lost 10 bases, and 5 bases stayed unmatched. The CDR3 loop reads CASSLDRGISPLHF. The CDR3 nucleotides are TGCGCCAGCAGCTTAGACAGGGGTATCTCACCCCTCCACTTT. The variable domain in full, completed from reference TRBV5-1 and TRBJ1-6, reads KAGVTQTPRYLIKTRGQQVTLSCSPISGHRSVSWYQQTPGQGLQFLFEYFSETQRNKGNFPGRFSGRQFSNSRSEMNVSTLELGDSALYLCASSLDRGISPLHFGNGTRLTVT.

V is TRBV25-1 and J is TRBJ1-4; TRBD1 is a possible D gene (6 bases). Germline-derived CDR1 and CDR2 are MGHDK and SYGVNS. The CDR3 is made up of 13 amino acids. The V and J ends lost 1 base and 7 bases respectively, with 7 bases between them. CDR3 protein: CASSELQGEKLFF. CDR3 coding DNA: TGTGCCAGCAGTGAATTACAGGGTGAAAAACTGTTTTTT.

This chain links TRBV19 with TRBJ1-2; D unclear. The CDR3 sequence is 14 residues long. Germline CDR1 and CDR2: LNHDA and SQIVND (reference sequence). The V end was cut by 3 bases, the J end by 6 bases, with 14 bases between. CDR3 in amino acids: CASSIIGPSDGYTF. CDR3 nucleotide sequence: TGTGCCAGTAGTATTATAGGACCATCAGATGGCTACACCTTC.

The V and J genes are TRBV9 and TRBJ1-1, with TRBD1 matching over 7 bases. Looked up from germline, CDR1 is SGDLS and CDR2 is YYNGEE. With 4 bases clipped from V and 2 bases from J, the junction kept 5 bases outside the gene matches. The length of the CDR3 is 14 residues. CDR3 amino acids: CASSSRTGNTEAFF. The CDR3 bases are TGTGCCAGCAGCTCCCGGACAGGCAACACTGAAGCTTTCTTT.

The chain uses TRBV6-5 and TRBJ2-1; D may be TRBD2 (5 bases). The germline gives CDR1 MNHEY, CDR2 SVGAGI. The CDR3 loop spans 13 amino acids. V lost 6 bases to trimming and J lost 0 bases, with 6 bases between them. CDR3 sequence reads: CASRGSSYNEQFF. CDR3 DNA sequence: TGTGCCAGCAGGGGGAGCTCCTACAATGAGCAGTTCTTC.

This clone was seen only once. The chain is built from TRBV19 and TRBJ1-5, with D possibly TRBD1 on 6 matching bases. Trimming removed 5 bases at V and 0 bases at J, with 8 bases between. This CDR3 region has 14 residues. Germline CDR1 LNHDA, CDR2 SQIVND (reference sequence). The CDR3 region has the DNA TGTGCCAGTAGTCGGGACAATAGCAATCAGCCCCAGCATTTT. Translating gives CASSRDNSNQPQHF.

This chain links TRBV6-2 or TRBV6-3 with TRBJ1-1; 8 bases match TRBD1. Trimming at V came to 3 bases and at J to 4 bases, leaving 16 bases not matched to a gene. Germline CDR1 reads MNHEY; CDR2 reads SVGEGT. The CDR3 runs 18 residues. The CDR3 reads CASSYPPRNRGVRTEAFF. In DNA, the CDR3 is TGTGCCAGCAGTTATCCCCCTCGGAACAGGGGGGTCCGCACTGAAGCTTTCTTT.

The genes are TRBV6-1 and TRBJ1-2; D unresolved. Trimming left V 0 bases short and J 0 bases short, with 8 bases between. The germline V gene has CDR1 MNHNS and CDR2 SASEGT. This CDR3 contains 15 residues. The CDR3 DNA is TGTGCCAGCAGTGAAGCGCCGGCGGCTAACTATGGCTACACCTTC. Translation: CASSEAPAANYGYTF.

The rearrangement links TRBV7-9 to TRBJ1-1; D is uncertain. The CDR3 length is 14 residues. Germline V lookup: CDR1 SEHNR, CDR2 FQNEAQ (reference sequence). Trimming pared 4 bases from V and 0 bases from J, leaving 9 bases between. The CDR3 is CASSSGPVNTEAFF. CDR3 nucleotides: TGTGCCAGCAGCTCGGGCCCCGTGAACACTGAAGCTTTCTTT.

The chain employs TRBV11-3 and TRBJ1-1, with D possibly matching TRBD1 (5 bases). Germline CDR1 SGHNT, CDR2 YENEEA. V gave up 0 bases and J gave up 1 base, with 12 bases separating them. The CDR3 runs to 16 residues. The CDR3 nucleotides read TGTGCCAGCAGCTTAGATCGTCCGGGGCCGAACACTGAAGCTTTCTTT. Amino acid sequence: CASSLDRPGPNTEAFF.

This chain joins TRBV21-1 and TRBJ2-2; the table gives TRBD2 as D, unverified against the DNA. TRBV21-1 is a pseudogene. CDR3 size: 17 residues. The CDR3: CASSHPSGCTDTGELFF. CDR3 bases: TGTGCCAGCAGCCACCCGAGCGGGTGCACGGACACCGGGGAGCTGTTTTTT.

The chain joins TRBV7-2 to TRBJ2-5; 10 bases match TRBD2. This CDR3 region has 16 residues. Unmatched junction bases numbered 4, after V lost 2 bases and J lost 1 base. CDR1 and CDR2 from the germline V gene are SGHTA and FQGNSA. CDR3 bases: TGTGCCAGCAGCTTACGGCTAGCGGGAGCCCAAGAGACCCAGTACTTC. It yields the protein CASSLRLAGAQETQYF. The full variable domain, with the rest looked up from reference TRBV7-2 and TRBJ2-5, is GAGVSQSPSNKVTEKGKDVELRCDPISGHTALYWYRQSLGQGLEFLIYFQGNSAPDKSGLPSDRFSAERTGGSVSTLTIQRTQQEDSAVYLCASSLRLAGAQETQYFGPGTRLLVL.

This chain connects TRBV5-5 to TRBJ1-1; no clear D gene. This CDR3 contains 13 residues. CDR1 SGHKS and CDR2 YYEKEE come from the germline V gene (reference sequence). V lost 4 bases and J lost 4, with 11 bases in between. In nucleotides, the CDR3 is TGTGCCAGCAGCAGAAGGAGTTCCACTGAAGCTTTCTTT. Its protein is CASSRRSSTEAFF.

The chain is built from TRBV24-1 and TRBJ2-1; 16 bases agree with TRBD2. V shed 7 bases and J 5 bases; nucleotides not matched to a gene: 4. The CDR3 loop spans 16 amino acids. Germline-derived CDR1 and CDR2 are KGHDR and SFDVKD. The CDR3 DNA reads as TGTGCCACCAGCGGGACTAGCGGGGGGGCTGACAATGAGCAGTTCTTC. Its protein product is CATSGTSGGADNEQFF.

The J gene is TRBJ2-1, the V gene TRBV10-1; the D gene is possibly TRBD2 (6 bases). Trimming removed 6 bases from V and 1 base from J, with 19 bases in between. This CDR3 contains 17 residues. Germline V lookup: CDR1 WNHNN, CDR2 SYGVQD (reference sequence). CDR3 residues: CASSYRRGLGSYNEQFF. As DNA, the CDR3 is TGCGCCAGCAGCTACCGGCGGGGTTTGGGATCCTACAATGAGCAGTTCTTC.

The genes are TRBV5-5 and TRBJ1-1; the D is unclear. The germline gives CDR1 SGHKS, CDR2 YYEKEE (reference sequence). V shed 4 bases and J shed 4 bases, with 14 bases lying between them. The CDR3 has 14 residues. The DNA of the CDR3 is TGTGCCAGCAGCCAGACACAAACGGCCACTGAAGCTTTCTTT. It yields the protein CASSQTQTATEAFF.

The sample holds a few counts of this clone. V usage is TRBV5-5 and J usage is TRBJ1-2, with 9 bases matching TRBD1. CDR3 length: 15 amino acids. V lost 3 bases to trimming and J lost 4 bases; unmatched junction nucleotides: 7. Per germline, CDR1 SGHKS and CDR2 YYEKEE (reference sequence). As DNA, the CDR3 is TGTGCCAGCAGCTCACAGGGGGCGCAGAGCTATGGCTACACCTTC. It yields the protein CASSSQGAQSYGYTF.